Listed below are T cell receptor beta chains from one sample, sequenced in a study of cytomegalovirus exposure and HLA in healthy donors. Assay: immunoSEQ multiplex PCR; the TCRdb copy retains only in-frame clones and omits some. The sample holds 100,000 to 150,000 clones, about 71% seen once. The specimen sequenced was PBMCs. The receptors shown here come from a woman in her fifties or sixties in good health and CMV-seronegative. Each CDR3 is given with its conserved first and last residue. The order of the fields is D gene, J gene, V gene, clone size, CDR3 DNA, CDR3 protein. The D gene is left open where the match is weak. Only some rows state a clone size, as once, few, many or a class for expanded clones.

D gene: TRBD2; J gene: TRBJ2-5; V gene: TRBV5-5; clone size: .; CDR3 DNA: TGTGCCAGCAGCCTTAGCGGGAGCGGGGAGACCCAGTACTTC; CDR3 protein: CASSLSGSGETQYF
D gene: .; J gene: TRBJ1-2; V gene: TRBV28; clone size: .; CDR3 DNA: TGTGCCAGCAGTGAAGCTACTACTATGTCGGGCTACACCTTC; CDR3 protein: CASSEATTMSGYTF
D gene: .; J gene: TRBJ2-4; V gene: TRBV7-2; clone size: .; CDR3 DNA: TGTGCCAGCACCCTAGGCCCTTGGAACATTCAGTACTTC; CDR3 protein: CASTLGPWNIQYF
D gene: TRBD1; J gene: TRBJ2-5; V gene: TRBV6-5; clone size: .; CDR3 DNA: TGTGCCAGCAGTTACCCCCAGGGACAGGGTGTAGAGACCCAGTACTTC; CDR3 protein: CASSYPQGQGVETQYF
D gene: TRBD2; J gene: TRBJ2-7; V gene: TRBV30; clone size: .; CDR3 DNA: TGTGCCTGGAGTTGGACTAGCGGGAGACACGAGCAGTACTTC; CDR3 protein: CAWSWTSGRHEQYF
D gene: TRBD1; J gene: TRBJ1-4; V gene: TRBV18; clone size: .; CDR3 DNA: TGTGCCAGCTCACCAGAGACAGGGGATGAAAAACTGTTTTTT; CDR3 protein: CASSPETGDEKLFF
D gene: TRBD1; J gene: TRBJ1-6; V gene: TRBV9; clone size: few; CDR3 DNA: TGTGCCAGCAGCGCAACAACAGGGGGATCTGATTCACCCCTCCACTTT; CDR3 protein: CASSATTGGSDSPLHF
D gene: TRBD1; J gene: TRBJ2-5; V gene: TRBV19; clone size: .; CDR3 DNA: TGTGCCAGTAGTGGCCAGGGGGCGTGGGAGACCCAGTACTTC; CDR3 protein: CASSGQGAWETQYF
D gene: .; J gene: TRBJ2-7; V gene: TRBV15; clone size: .; CDR3 DNA: TGTGCCACCAGCAGAGATCCGGGCTACGAGCAGTACTTC; CDR3 protein: CATSRDPGYEQYF
D gene: .; J gene: TRBJ1-4; V gene: TRBV5-8; clone size: .; CDR3 DNA: TGTGCCACTACGGGAAAACTGTTTTTT; CDR3 protein: CATTGKLFF
D gene: TRBD1; J gene: TRBJ1-4; V gene: TRBV7-9; clone size: .; CDR3 DNA: TGTGCCAGCAGACGCAACAGGGGCGCAACTAATGAAAAACTGTTTTTT; CDR3 protein: CASRRNRGATNEKLFF
D gene: .; J gene: TRBJ2-3; V gene: TRBV7-9; clone size: .; CDR3 DNA: TGTTCCAGCAGCTCACACGAACCCTTCCGCACAGATACGCAGTATTTT; CDR3 protein: CSSSSHEPFRTDTQYF
D gene: .; J gene: TRBJ1-1; V gene: TRBV10-3; clone size: .; CDR3 DNA: TGTGCCATCAGGGACAGTTTGGGACTGAACACTGAAGCTTTCTTT; CDR3 protein: CAIRDSLGLNTEAFF
D gene: .; J gene: TRBJ2-5; V gene: TRBV28; clone size: .; CDR3 DNA: TGTGCCAGCAGTGCAAACAGCGAGACCCAGTACTTC; CDR3 protein: CASSANSETQYF
D gene: TRBD2; J gene: TRBJ2-1; V gene: TRBV5-5; clone size: .; CDR3 DNA: TGTGCCAGCAGCTTGCTAGCGGGAGGATCGGATGAGCAGTTCTTC; CDR3 protein: CASSLLAGGSDEQFF
D gene: .; J gene: TRBJ1-1; V gene: TRBV30; clone size: .; CDR3 DNA: TGTGCCTGGGCGGGACGGGCTAGGAGTGAAGCTTTCTTT; CDR3 protein: CAWAGRARSEAFF
D gene: .; J gene: TRBJ2-2; V gene: TRBV30; clone size: .; CDR3 DNA: TGTGCCTGGAGGCGACTTTTGACCGGGGAGCTGTTTTTT; CDR3 protein: CAWRRLLTGELFF
D gene: TRBD2; J gene: TRBJ2-1; V gene: TRBV4-2; clone size: .; CDR3 DNA: TGTGCCAGCAGCCCTCGACTAGCGGGCTACAATGAGCAGTTCTTC; CDR3 protein: CASSPRLAGYNEQFF
D gene: TRBD2; J gene: TRBJ2-7; V gene: TRBV6-1; clone size: .; CDR3 DNA: TGTGCCACTGGGGCGAGCGGGAGGATCAACGAGCAGTACTTC; CDR3 protein: CATGASGRINEQYF
D gene: TRBD1; J gene: TRBJ1-2; V gene: TRBV10-3; clone size: .; CDR3 DNA: TGTGCCATCAGCGACTTCGAGACAGGGGGCGGAAACTATGGCTACACCTTC; CDR3 protein: CAISDFETGGGNYGYTF
D gene: .; J gene: TRBJ1-2; V gene: TRBV29-1; clone size: few; CDR3 DNA: TGCAGCGTTGAGTCGGCGGAGTATGGCTACACCTTC; CDR3 protein: CSVESAEYGYTF
D gene: .; J gene: TRBJ1-2; V gene: TRBV6-5; clone size: .; CDR3 DNA: TGTGCCAGCAGATCCTCATTCGGGTTACACTATGGCTACACCTTC; CDR3 protein: CASRSSFGLHYGYTF
D gene: TRBD1; J gene: TRBJ2-7; V gene: TRBV7-6; clone size: .; CDR3 DNA: TGTGCCAGCAGCCTCGGACAGGGCCTCTCCTACGAGCAGTACTTC; CDR3 protein: CASSLGQGLSYEQYF
D gene: TRBD1; J gene: TRBJ2-4; V gene: TRBV7-3; clone size: once; CDR3 DNA: TGTGCCAGCAGCTTAGGGACAGGGGTCCACATTCAGTACTTC; CDR3 protein: CASSLGTGVHIQYF
D gene: TRBD2; J gene: TRBJ2-7; V gene: TRBV18; clone size: once; CDR3 DNA: TGTGCCAGCTCCGAGACTAGCGGGAGCTACGAGCAGTACTTC; CDR3 protein: CASSETSGSYEQYF
D gene: TRBD1; J gene: TRBJ2-1; V gene: TRBV6-5; clone size: .; CDR3 DNA: TGTGCCAGCAGTCAACACCCCGACAGGGTAGATGAGCAGTTCTTC; CDR3 protein: CASSQHPDRVDEQFF
D gene: TRBD1; J gene: TRBJ2-1; V gene: TRBV7-3; clone size: few; CDR3 DNA: TGTGCCAGCAGCGCACGGGGACAGGGGTTACACGATGAGCAGTTCTTC; CDR3 protein: CASSARGQGLHDEQFF
D gene: TRBD2; J gene: TRBJ2-1; V gene: TRBV11-1; clone size: .; CDR3 DNA: TGTGCCAGCAGCTTAGAAGGCGGGAGGCCGTACAATGAGCAGTTCTTC; CDR3 protein: CASSLEGGRPYNEQFF